This T cell receptor (beta chain) is drawn from a study of cytomegalovirus exposure and HLA in healthy donors (dated by TCRdb to 2016 to 2017). Background on the whole study: The 700 or so repertoires of the first cohort and the roughly 120 validation repertoires were produced on the same platform, according to a later analysis. The study aimed to test whether signatures of past pathogen exposure could be identified by cataloging public T cell receptors. Along with the approximately 650-subject first cohort, a separate validation cohort of over a hundred different subjects was used. To predict cytomegalovirus infection status, the study brought together high-throughput TCR immunosequencing, statistical association of individual TCRs with disease status, and machine learning. Overall study results and their limits: The authors suggested that the approach could potentially be generalized to other disease states and immunological phenotypes. In both the original and validation cohorts, the classifier was reported to diagnose cytomegalovirus status with high specificity and sensitivity. A total of 150 to 200 TCR beta chains were listed by the study as associated with cytomegalovirus. A later analysis found that TCRs clustered in the first cohort also tended to co-occur in the roughly 120 validation repertoires, with 94% of cluster scores above 0. A later analysis had no HLA typing for the validation cohort, so co-occurrence there was scored across all 120 or so repertoires. A few of the identified cytomegalovirus-associated TCR beta chains were confirmed in vitro to be specific for cytomegalovirus antigens. Most TCR sequences were seen in very few donors, while some public TCRs were found in many individuals.

Separate from the approximately 690-subject first cohort, the validation cohort of 120 subjects was the group to which the donors belonged. Library creation used the immunoSEQ multiplex PCR assay. The original pipeline was this. To diagnose cytomegalovirus status from the catalog of TCR beta chain sequences, a statistical classification framework was built. The table comes from immuneACCESS by way of TCRdb, which keeps in-frame sequences with V and J called. Part of the clones is missing from these tables; in studies checked, under half for an unresolved V gene and the rest for unknown reasons. V, J and clone size were drawn from that table, and D and trimming were deduced from the DNA. Across this sample there are fewer than 350,000 clones, with roughly 90% seen only once. Clones ranked in the top ten supply about 0.9% of the sample. Trimming removed 4 bases from V and 4 bases from J, leaving 21 bases between the germline ends. Including cysteine and phenylalanine, the CDR3 has 17 amino acids. The sequence is cut down to CDR3 DNA, 51 bases in frame from base 1. CDR1 is given as SGHRS and CDR2 as YFSETQ, both from the germline V gene.

Worth noting for this clone: Its target antigen remains unknown. No per-base quality is available; no much larger clone lies one base away.

This sequence uses TRBV5-1 and TRBJ1-3; TRBD1 is a possible D gene, resting on 5 matching bases. The clonotype comes from a woman between 18 and 29 years old in good health and CMV-seronegative. Sequenced sample: PBMCs. The bases are TGCGCCAGCAGCCGCTTGGGGGGGATCATCAGCGGAAACACCATATATTTT. Its amino acids are CASSRLGGIISGNTIYF.